The 15 T cell receptor beta chains listed next were all sequenced from one sample in a study of T cells after yellow fever vaccination. TCRdb independently ran MiXCR on the 5' RACE reads; one entry per CDR3 protein. The data contain hundreds of thousands of distinct CDR3 sequences, 8.7% of them singletons. Specimen: PBMCs, collected on the day of the first yellow fever vaccination. These receptor sequences come from a man between 18 and 29 years old who received the YFV17D yellow fever vaccine.

This clonotype has at least ten counts. The V gene is TRBV5-4, the J gene TRBJ1-6, with 9 bases identical to TRBD1. Germline V gives CDR1 SGHNT, CDR2 YYREEE (reference sequence). This CDR3 spans 18 amino acids. V trimming: 4 bases; J trimming: 2 bases; junction bases outside the gene matches: 10. This chain's CDR3 is CASSGGGQGGTYNSPLHF. Written as DNA, the CDR3 is TGTGCCAGCAGCGGAGGGGGACAGGGAGGGACCTATAATTCACCCCTCCACTTT. Variable domain in full (rest from reference TRBV5-4 and TRBJ1-6): ETGVTQSPTHLIKTRGQQVTLRCSSQSGHNTVSWYQQALGQGPQFIFQYYREEENGRGNFPPRFSGLQFPNYSSELNVNALELDDSALYLCASSGGGQGGTYNSPLHFGNGTRLTVT.

This clonotype has a handful of counts. The rearrangement joins TRBV25-1 to TRBJ2-3; 15 bases map to TRBD2. The CDR3 runs 18 residues. Germline assignment: CDR1 MGHDK and CDR2 SYGVNS. The ends lost 4 bases at V and 3 bases at J; junction bases unmatched: 8. CDR3 region: CASSAGLAGGRLTDTQYF. In nucleotides, the CDR3 is TGTGCCAGCAGTGCAGGACTAGCGGGGGGGCGTCTAACAGATACGCAGTATTTT.

This clonotype was counted at least ten times. This chain joins TRBV7-2 and TRBJ1-5; D not certain. Germline CDR1 SGHTA, CDR2 FQGNSA. The CDR3 length is 13 residues. Trimming stripped 5 bases from V and 5 bases from J, with 10 bases between. The CDR3 DNA is TGTGCCAGCAGCACCCGGGATTATCAGCCCCAGCATTTT. Its translation is CASSTRDYQPQHF.

This clonotype was detected only a few times. The CDR3 loop is CASRQDSFSYGYTF. CDR3 DNA: TGTGCCAGCAGACAGGACAGTTTTTCCTATGGCTACACCTTC. The chain combines TRBV27 with TRBJ1-2; weak D call: TRBD1 (6 bases). The germline V gene has CDR1 MNHEY and CDR2 SMNVEV (reference sequence). V gave up 6 bases and J gave up 4 bases, with 15 bases separating them. The CDR3 extends over 14 amino acids.

This clonotype was observed many times. This sequence joins TRBV4-3 and TRBJ2-3; D remains ambiguous. The CDR3 consists of 19 residues. CDR1 is LGHNA and CDR2 is YSLEER in the germline V gene. V was shortened by 0 bases and J by 4 bases, with 23 bases between the two germline ends. The CDR3: CASSQDGYFRDPRPDTQYF. CDR3 bases: TGCGCCAGCAGCCAAGATGGTTACTTTCGCGACCCGCGGCCAGATACGCAGTATTTT.

Notes on this clonotype: One end of the junction varies from germline; a read error may be responsible. The chain joins TRBV5-1 to TRBJ2-3, with 9 bases matching TRBD2. This CDR3 has 14 residues. Germline V gives CDR1 SGHRS, CDR2 YFSETQ. Here the CDR3 reads CASSLTSGTVTQYF. CDR3 coding DNA: TGCGCCAGCAGTCTGACTAGCGGCACAGTTACGCAGTATTTT. The full variable domain, completed using reference TRBV5-1 and TRBJ2-3, is KAGVTQTPRYLIKTRGQQVTLSCSPISGHRSVSWYQQTPGQGLQFLFEYFSETQRNKGNFPGRFSGRQFSNSRSEMNVSTLELGDSALYLCASSLTSGTVTQYFGPGTRLTVL.

The CDR3 nucleotides are TGTGCCAGCAGTTACAGATTGTTGGACGAGCAGTACGTC. It translates to CASSYRLLDEQYV. The rearrangement uses TRBV6-6 and TRBJ2-7; D is ambiguous. With 2 bases removed from V and 5 bases from J, the gap between germline ends came to 10 bases. Germline V gene data show CDR1 as MNHNY and CDR2 as SVGAGI (reference sequence). The CDR3 runs to 13 residues.

This clonotype was observed many times. The genes are TRBV20-1 and TRBJ1-4; D not resolved. Per germline, CDR1 DFQATT and CDR2 SNEGSKA (reference sequence). V lost 7 bases and J lost 5, with 5 bases in between. The CDR3 extends over 10 amino acids. The CDR3 bases are TGCAGTGTAGAGAATGAAAAACTGTTTTTT. Translation gives CSVENEKLFF.

In its sample, this clonotype was seen a few times. The chain joins TRBV5-4 to TRBJ2-3; a possible D gene is TRBD2 (7 bases). Germline CDR1 and CDR2: SGHNT and YYREEE (reference sequence). The V gene lost 0 bases and the J gene lost 0 bases, with 11 bases spanning the gap. This CDR3 region has 16 residues. The CDR3 reads CASSLEGGGSTDTQYF. In nucleotides, the CDR3 is TGTGCCAGCAGCTTGGAGGGGGGGGGTAGCACAGATACGCAGTATTTT.

On this clonotype itself: The junction shows a germline mismatch at one end, possibly a read error. The chain recombines TRBV5-1 with TRBJ2-1, with TRBD2 identical over 10 bases. Germline CDR1 is SGHRS and CDR2 is YFSETQ. The CDR3 is 14 residues long. In DNA, the CDR3 is TGCGCCAGTGGAGCGGGGGGGCGATACAATGAGCTGTTCTTC. This codes for CASGAGGRYNELFF.

In this sample, this clonotype turned up a few times. The chain recombines TRBV3-1 with TRBJ2-2; 10 bases map to TRBD1. CDR1 LGHDT and CDR2 YNNKEL come from the germline V gene (reference sequence). CDR3 size: 16 residues. V dropped 1 base and J dropped 6; count of bases not matched to a gene: 5. The CDR3 nucleotides read TGTGCCAGCAGCCAAGGGGGACAGGGGAAATCCGGGGAGCTGTTTTTT. Protein product: CASSQGGQGKSGELFF.

There are a few counts of this clonotype. The chain carries TRBV5-6 and TRBJ2-7; 10 bases align to TRBD1. The CDR3 covers 15 residues. The V gene's germline CDR1 is SGHDT and CDR2 YYEEEE. Trimming cost V 0 bases and J 6 bases; bases outside gene matches: 6. The CDR3, as DNA: TGTGCCAGCAGCTTGGTAGCCTGGGACAGGGGCGAGCAGTACGTC. This codes for CASSLVAWDRGEQYV.

This chain uses TRBV6-2 or TRBV6-3 with TRBJ2-3; 9 nucleotides line up with TRBD2. The junction had 5 bases not matched to a gene; V was cut back by 2 bases and J by 5 bases. Germline values: CDR1 MNHEY, CDR2 SVGEGT. This CDR3 contains 15 residues. In DNA form, the CDR3 reads TGTGCCAGCAGTTACACCGCGGGGGGGCGAGATACGCAGTATTTT. This sequence encodes CASSYTAGGRDTQYF.

This clonotype was picked up a small number of times. CDR3 sequence (DNA): TGTGCCAGCAGCTTAAGAGGGCCTGGCGGGGGGGGCAGAGATACGCAGTATTTT. Protein: CASSLRGPGGGGRDTQYF. The chain joins TRBV11-2 to TRBJ2-3; 9 positions match TRBD2. This CDR3 spans 18 amino acids. Losses at the gene ends were 2 bases for V and 5 bases for J; bases not matched to a gene: 14. The germline V gene encodes CDR1 SGHAT and CDR2 FQNNGV.

V gene TRBV5-1 combines with J gene TRBJ2-3; TRBD1 agrees at 7 bases. Germline lookup yields CDR1 SGHRS and CDR2 YFSETQ. With V trimmed by 4 bases and J by 10 bases, 9 bases remained unmatched. This CDR3 has 13 amino acids. CDR3 nucleotides: TGCGCCAGCAGCACGACAGGGTCCGACCCGCAGTATTTT. As protein: CASSTTGSDPQYF.